Sequencing of this T cell receptor (beta chain) was carried out in a study of blood T cell repertoires in COVID-19. Study as a whole: Some COVID-19 samples were acute and others convalescent; all came from the United States, Italy and Spain.

J gave up 6 bases and V 4 bases, and 13 bases lay outside the gene matches. Looked up from germline, CDR1 is SGHNT and CDR2 is YYREEE (reference sequence). The CDR3 is 15 amino acids. Study processing details: Nucleated cell counts were estimated from reference gene primer amplification. Clones were read by immunoSEQ multiplex PCR, and TCRdb kept only the in-frame ones, dropping some. The V and J calls and the clone size are those of that table, but D and trimming were determined from the DNA. Of 300,000 to 350,000 clones detected, approximately 92% appear once; the ten largest clones hold around 6.8%.

This TCR came from a woman aged 30 to 39 with COVID-19, enrolled during active disease. Sequenced material: peripheral blood. This chain links TRBV5-4 with TRBJ2-7; 7 nucleotides agree with TRBD1. The CDR3 DNA reads TGTGCCAGCAGCCCACCGGGACAGCAAGAACCCGAGCAGTACTTC. It specifies CASSPPGQQEPEQYF.